This T cell receptor beta chain is from a study of blood T cell repertoires in COVID-19. About the research overall: T cells, B-cell-depleted T cells, or PBMCs supplied cDNA or gDNA.

CDR3 length: 14 residues. Trimming at V came to 6 bases and at J to 4 bases, leaving 4 bases not matched to a gene. Germline V lookup: CDR1 MNHEY, CDR2 SVGEGT. In the original workflow: Estimates of nucleated cell counts were drawn from the amplification of reference gene primers. Sequencing used immunoSEQ multiplex PCR; TCRdb keeps in-frame clones, though not all of them. For V, J and clone size, that table is used; D and trimming come from the DNA. Among about 240,000 clones listed, 70% to 90% were seen once. The clonotype originates from a man aged 55-75 years with acute or convalescent COVID-19. The specimen was peripheral blood. The V gene is TRBV6-2 or TRBV6-3, the J gene TRBJ1-5, with 9 nucleotides matching TRBD1. CDR3 sequence: CASSTDRGNQPQHF. CDR3 nucleotide sequence: TGTGCCAGCAGCACCGACAGGGGGAATCAGCCCCAGCATTTT.